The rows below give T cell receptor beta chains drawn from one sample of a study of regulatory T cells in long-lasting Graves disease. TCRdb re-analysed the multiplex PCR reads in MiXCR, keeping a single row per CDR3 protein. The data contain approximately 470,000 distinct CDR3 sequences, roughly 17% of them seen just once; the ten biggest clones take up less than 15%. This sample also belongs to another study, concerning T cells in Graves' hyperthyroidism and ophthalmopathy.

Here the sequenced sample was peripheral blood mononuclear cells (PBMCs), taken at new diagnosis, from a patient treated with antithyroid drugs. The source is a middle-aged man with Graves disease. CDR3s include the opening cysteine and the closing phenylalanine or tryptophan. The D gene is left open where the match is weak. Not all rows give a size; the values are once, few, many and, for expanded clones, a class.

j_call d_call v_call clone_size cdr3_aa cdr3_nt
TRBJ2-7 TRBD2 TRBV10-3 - CAISAGTSGSSYEQYF TGTGCCATCAGCGCCGGGACTAGCGGGAGCTCCTACGAGCAGTACTTC
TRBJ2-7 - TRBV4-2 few CASSQRDDPGSISAYEQYF TGTGCCAGCAGCCAAAGGGATGATCCAGGTAGTATTTCGGCCTACGAGCAGTACTTC
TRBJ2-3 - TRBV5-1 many CASSQEYGTDTQYF TGCGCCAGCAGCCAGGAGTACGGCACAGATACGCAGTATTTT
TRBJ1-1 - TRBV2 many CASRPDVGLEAFF TGTGCCAGCAGACCGGACGTTGGACTTGAAGCTTTCTTT
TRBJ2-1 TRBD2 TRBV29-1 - CSVETSSGSYYNEQFF TGCAGCGTTGAGACTTCTAGCGGGAGTTACTACAATGAGCAGTTCTTC
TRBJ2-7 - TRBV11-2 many CASSLLSGSSYEQYF TGTGCCAGCAGCTTATTATCCGGCTCCTCCTACGAGCAGTACTTC
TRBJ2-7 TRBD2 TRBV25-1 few CASSEWGGEQYF TGTGCCAGCAGTGAATGGGGGGGCGAGCAGTACTTC
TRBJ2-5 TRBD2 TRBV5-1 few CASSLEGGRAEETQYF TGCGCCAGCAGCTTGGAGGGCGGGAGGGCGGAAGAGACCCAGTACTTC
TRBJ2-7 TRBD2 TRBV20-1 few CSAARASGRGYEQYF TGCAGTGCCGCTAGAGCTAGCGGGAGGGGTTACGAGCAGTACTTC
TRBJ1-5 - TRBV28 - CASRWTLDQPQHF TGTGCCAGCAGGTGGACCCTAGATCAGCCCCAGCATTTT
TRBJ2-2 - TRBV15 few CATSRDRGGTGELFF TGTGCCACCAGCAGAGATCGAGGGGGCACCGGGGAGCTGTTTTTT
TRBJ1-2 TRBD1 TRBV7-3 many CASSPEGAGGYTF TGTGCCAGCAGCCCAGAGGGGGCGGGTGGCTACACCTTC
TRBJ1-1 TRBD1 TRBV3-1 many CASSLTGTVYTEAFF TGTGCCAGCAGCCTAACCGGGACAGTCTACACTGAAGCTTTCTTT
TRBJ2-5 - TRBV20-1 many CSAREETQYF TGCAGTGCTAGAGAGGAGACCCAGTACTTC
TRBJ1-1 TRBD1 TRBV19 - CATKVRGPSNTEAFF TGTGCCACTAAAGTTAGGGGGCCTTCGAACACTGAAGCTTTCTTT
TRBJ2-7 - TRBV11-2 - CASSARQEAYEQYF TGTGCCAGCAGCGCGCGACAGGAGGCCTACGAGCAGTACTTC